This TCR beta chain was captured in a study of multiple sclerosis patients with progressive multifocal leukoencephalopathy (dated by TCRdb to about 2019). Regarding the research as a whole: Peripheral T and B cells were examined in MS patients who developed PML (4 under natalizumab, 1 after alemtuzumab) and in treated patients who did not develop PML. Longitudinal follow-up was performed in two natalizumab-treated patients who later developed PML, from before therapy through 6 and 12 months to PML onset. The goal of the study was to detect any JC virus-specific or public T-cell expansions that arose at the time of PML onset. The research as a whole found: Although TRB clones above 0.5% frequency turned up only in PML patients, the clones expanded at PML onset were already present before and during natalizumab therapy. No common TRBV or TRBJ gene usage or preferential TRBV-TRBJ pairings were detected when PML developed. The analysis covered only peripheral blood, although cerebrospinal fluid or brain lymphocytes might be more informative for natalizumab-associated PML. Most PML patients had lower normalized Shannon entropy, suggesting less diverse TRB repertoires, while values in the natalizumab-treated controls sat near 1. With only a small, descriptive cohort, it remained unclear whether the findings reflect JC virus infection or general immunocompromise.

The time point label for this specimen denotes: more than ten months of natalizumab therapy. The treatment or condition label, as the study defines it: on natalizumab therapy at sampling. A handful of MS patients treated with natalizumab who did not develop PML were sampled longitudinally as controls. Every listed patient had earlier received interferon beta, and every PML patient was female. At 6 and 12 months of natalizumab therapy, T1 and T2 blood samples were collected, respectively. Isolation of peripheral blood mononuclear cells was performed by Ficoll-Hypaque density gradient centrifugation. The germline V gene specifies ENHRY as CDR1 and SYGVKD as CDR2. CDR3 length: 13 amino acids, cysteine to phenylalanine. Of the read, only the CDR3 DNA is kept; its 39 bases are in frame from base 1. A word on this clone: The target of this receptor is not known. Germline is not matched at one junction end, which may reflect a read error.

Using the immunoSEQ two-step multiplex PCR at survey-level depth, TRB CDR3 regions were amplified from genomic DNA. Synthetic inline TR CDR3 controls covering all V-J pairings were spiked into each PCR so that template counts could be estimated and amplification bias removed. Reads went through processing to reduce amplification and sequencing bias, and quantification was done against synthetic TR CDR3 analogs. The study's processing was this. Raw data were processed in ImmunoSEQ Analyzer, removing out-of-frame sequences and CDR3s with stop codons, and genes were named by IMGT nomenclature. Normalized Shannon entropy, defined as 1 minus Pielou's evenness, was used to summarize repertoire diversity. TRB sequences were treated as identical only when sharing V gene, J gene and CDR3. Public PML clonotypes were CDR3s shared by two or more PML-onset samples but absent earlier, in controls, and in public databases. Positional CDR3 amino acid composition was analyzed in Skylign with the observed count method. TCRdb took over this immuneACCESS table, retaining in-frame rearrangements with V and J assigned. Such tables are incomplete; in checked studies, under half of the missing clones stem from an unresolved V gene, and the remainder is unexplained. That table gives V, J and clone size, and the DNA gave D and trimming. Present in this sample are around 30,000 clones, 90% of which were seen just once. About 1.3% of the sample belongs to the ten largest clones.

The clonotype originates from a human donor with multiple sclerosis. This chain is built from TRBV10-3 and TRBJ1-1; the D gene is perhaps TRBD1, on 6 matching bases. Sequencing used PBMCs, obtained from a patient treated with natalizumab. The CDR3 here reads CAFRRGEGTEAFF. In nucleotide form, the sequence is TGTGCCTTCAGGAGGGGGGAGGGCACTGAAGCTTTCTTT.